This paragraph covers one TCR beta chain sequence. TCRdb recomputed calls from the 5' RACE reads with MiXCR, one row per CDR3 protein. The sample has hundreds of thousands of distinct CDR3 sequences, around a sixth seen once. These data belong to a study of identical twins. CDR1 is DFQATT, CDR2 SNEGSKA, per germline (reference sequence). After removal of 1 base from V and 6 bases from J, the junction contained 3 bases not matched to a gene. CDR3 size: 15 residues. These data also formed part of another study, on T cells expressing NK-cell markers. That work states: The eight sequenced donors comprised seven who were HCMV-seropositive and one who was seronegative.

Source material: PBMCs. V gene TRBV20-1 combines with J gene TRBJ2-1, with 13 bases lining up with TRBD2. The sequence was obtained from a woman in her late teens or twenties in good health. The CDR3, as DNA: TGCAGTGCTAGAGCGGGGACTAGCGGGATCAATGAGCAGTTCTTC. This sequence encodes CSARAGTSGINEQFF.